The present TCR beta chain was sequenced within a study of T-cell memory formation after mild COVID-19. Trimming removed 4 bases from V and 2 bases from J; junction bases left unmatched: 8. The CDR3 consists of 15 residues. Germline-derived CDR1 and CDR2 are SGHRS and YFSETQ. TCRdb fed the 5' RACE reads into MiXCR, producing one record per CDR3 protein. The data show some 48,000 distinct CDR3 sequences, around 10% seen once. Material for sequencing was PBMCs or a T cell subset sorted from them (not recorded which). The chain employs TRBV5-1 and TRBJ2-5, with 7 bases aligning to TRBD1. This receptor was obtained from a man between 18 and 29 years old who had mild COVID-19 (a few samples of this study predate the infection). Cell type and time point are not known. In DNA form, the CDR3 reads TGCGCCAGCAGCCTGGGGCCAGGGGGTCAAGAGACCCAGTACTTC. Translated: CASSLGPGGQETQYF.